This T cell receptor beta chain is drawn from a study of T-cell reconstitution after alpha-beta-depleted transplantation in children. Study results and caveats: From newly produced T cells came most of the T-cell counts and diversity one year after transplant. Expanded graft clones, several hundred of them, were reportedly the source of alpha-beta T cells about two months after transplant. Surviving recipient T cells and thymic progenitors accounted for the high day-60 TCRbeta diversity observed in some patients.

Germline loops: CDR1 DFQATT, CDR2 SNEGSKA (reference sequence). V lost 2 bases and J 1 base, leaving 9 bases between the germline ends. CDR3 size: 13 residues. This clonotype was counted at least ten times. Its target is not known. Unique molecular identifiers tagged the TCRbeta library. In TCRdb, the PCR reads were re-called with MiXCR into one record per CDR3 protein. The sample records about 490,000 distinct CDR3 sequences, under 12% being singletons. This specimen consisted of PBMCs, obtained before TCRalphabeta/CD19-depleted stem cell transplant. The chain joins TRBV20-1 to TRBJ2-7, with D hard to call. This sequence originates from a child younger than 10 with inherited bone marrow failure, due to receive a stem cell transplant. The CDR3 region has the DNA TGCAGTGCTAGATCCGTACCTTCCTACGAGCAGTACTTC. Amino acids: CSARSVPSYEQYF.